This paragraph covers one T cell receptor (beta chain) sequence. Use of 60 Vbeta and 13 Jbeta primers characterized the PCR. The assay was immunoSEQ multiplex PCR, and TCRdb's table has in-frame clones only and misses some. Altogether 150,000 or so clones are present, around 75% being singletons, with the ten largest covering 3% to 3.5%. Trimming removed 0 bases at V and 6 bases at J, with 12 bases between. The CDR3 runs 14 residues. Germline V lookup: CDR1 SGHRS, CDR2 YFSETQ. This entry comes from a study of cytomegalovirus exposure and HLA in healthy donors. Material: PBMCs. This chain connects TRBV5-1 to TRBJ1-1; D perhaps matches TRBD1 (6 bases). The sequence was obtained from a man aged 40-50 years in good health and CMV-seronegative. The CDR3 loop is CASSLGSGDAEAFF. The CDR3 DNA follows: TGCGCCAGCAGCTTGGGTTCAGGGGACGCTGAAGCTTTCTTT.